The 22 T cell receptor beta chains given below trace back to one sample, sequenced in a study of T cell responses to AZD1222 COVID-19 vaccine. Assay: immunoSEQ multiplex PCR; the TCRdb copy retains only in-frame clones and omits some. The table shows 180,000 or so clones, with around nine tenths occurring only once. The source was peripheral blood, collected 28 days after the second AZD1222 dose. Source of these receptors: an adult who received the AZD1222 COVID-19 vaccine.

The V call is TRBV10-3, the J call TRBJ1-2; 7 nucleotides agree with TRBD1. V lost 4 bases to trimming and J lost 7 bases; unmatched junction nucleotides: 9. The CDR3 is made up of 14 amino acids. The germline V gene encodes CDR1 ENHRY and CDR2 SYGVKD. The CDR3 sequence is CAISVGTALGGYTF. CDR3 DNA sequence: TGTGCCATCAGTGTGGGGACAGCCTTGGGTGGCTACACCTTC.

The V call is TRBV7-2, the J call TRBJ1-2; 7 positions match TRBD1. Germline V CDR1 and CDR2: SGHTA, FQGNSA. With 0 bases clipped from V and 0 bases from J, the junction kept 1 base outside the gene matches. This CDR3 has 15 amino acids. The CDR3 bases are TGTGCCAGCAGCTTAGCTGGACAGGCTAACTATGGCTACACCTTC. Protein product: CASSLAGQANYGYTF.

The rearrangement links TRBV6-4 to TRBJ1-1; 7 nucleotides match TRBD1. Trimming removed 5 bases from V and 4 bases from J; junction bases left unmatched: 4. The germline CDR1 and CDR2 sequences are MRHNA and SNTAGT. The CDR3 extends over 13 amino acids. In DNA, the CDR3 is TGTGCCAGCAGTACTCAGGGGGGCACTGAAGCTTTCTTT. As protein: CASSTQGGTEAFF.

The rearrangement joins TRBV18 to TRBJ2-7, with D tentatively TRBD1 or TRBD2 (8 bases each). This CDR3 is built from 16 residues. V was trimmed by 3 bases and J by 7 bases, leaving 22 bases between them. The germline V gene encodes CDR1 KGHSH and CDR2 LQKENI. CDR3 sequence reads: CASSPYLSGDRWEQYF. Written as DNA, the CDR3 is TGTGCCAGCTCACCTTACCTTAGCGGGGACAGGTGGGAGCAGTACTTC.

The V and J genes are TRBV6-5 and TRBJ2-3; tentatively, D is TRBD2 (6 bases). CDR1 is MNHEY and CDR2 is SVGAGI in the germline V gene. The CDR3 is 15 amino acids. The ends were cut back, 2 bases at V and 6 bases at J, with 15 bases in the middle. The CDR3 region has the DNA TGTGCCAGCAGTTACGTCCGGGCCGGGGGTGATACGCAGTATTTT. Protein product: CASSYVRAGGDTQYF.

The chain joins TRBV7-2 to TRBJ1-2, with a weak D call TRBD1 (5 bases). The germline CDR1 and CDR2 sequences are SGHTA and FQGNSA. V was shortened by 5 bases and J by 4 bases, with 8 bases between the two germline ends. The CDR3 length is 12 residues. CDR3 in amino acids: CASSTGGYGYTF. The CDR3 coding sequence is TGTGCCAGCAGCACAGGAGGCTATGGCTACACCTTC.

The chain employs TRBV3-1 (or the pseudogene TRBV3-2) and TRBJ1-1; 8 bases match TRBD1. The CDR3 covers 15 residues. J gave up 6 bases and V 4 bases, and 10 bases lay outside the gene matches. CDR1 and CDR2 from the germline V gene are LGHDT and YNNKEL (reference sequence). DNA of the CDR3: TGTGCCAGCAGCCTCCCCGGACAGGGAAGGGCTGAAGCTTTCTTT. This codes for CASSLPGQGRAEAFF.

This clone was seen a single time. V is TRBV5-1 and J is TRBJ2-3; D tentatively fits TRBD1 or TRBD2 (5 bases each). Germline V CDR1 and CDR2: SGHRS, YFSETQ. The CDR3 sequence is 15 residues long. The ends were cut back, 4 bases at V and 0 bases at J, with 12 bases in the middle. The CDR3 DNA follows: TGCGCCAGCAGCAGTGAGGGGAGAAGCACAGATACGCAGTATTTT. Its translation is CASSSEGRSTDTQYF.

V and J are TRBV4-1 and TRBJ2-4; no clear D. This CDR3 has 15 residues. With 0 bases removed from V and 7 bases from J, the gap between germline ends came to 13 bases. CDR1 MGHRA and CDR2 YSYEKL come from the germline V gene. CDR3 loop: CASSQDLVGMNIQYF. The CDR3 DNA sequence: TGCGCCAGCAGCCAAGATCTTGTCGGAATGAACATTCAGTACTTC.

The chain has TRBV9 and TRBJ2-2; tentative D call: TRBD1 (6 bases). V was pared by 3 bases and J by 7 bases, with 16 bases between. Germline CDR1 reads SGDLS; CDR2 reads YYNGEE. CDR3 length: 15 residues. The CDR3 spells CASSGGGGPSGELFF. The DNA of the CDR3 is TGTGCCAGCAGCGGTGGGGGCGGACCCAGCGGGGAGCTGTTTTTT. The whole variable domain, filled in from reference TRBV9 and TRBJ2-2, reads DSGVTQTPKHLITATGQRVTLRCSPRSGDLSVYWYQQSLDQGLQFLIQYYNGEERAKGNILERFSAQQFPDLHSELNLSSLELGDSALYFCASSGGGGPSGELFFGEGSRLTVL.

This rearrangement joins TRBV2 to TRBJ2-4; 11 bases are shared with TRBD1. The V gene's germline CDR1 is SNHLY and CDR2 FYNNEI. The CDR3 is 14 residues long. Unmatched junction bases numbered 12, after V lost 5 bases and J lost 15 bases. The CDR3 coding sequence is TGTGCCAGCAGTCCGGACAGGGGGCATCCCCTTCGGTACTTC. Protein: CASSPDRGHPLRYF.

The chain is built from TRBV6-5 and TRBJ1-2; TRBD1 might be the D (5 bases). The length of the CDR3 is 13 residues. Germline V lookup: CDR1 MNHEY, CDR2 SVGAGI. Trimming removed 6 bases from V and 7 bases from J, with 15 bases in between. DNA for the CDR3: TGTGCCAGCAGGCCCGGGGGGGGGTTTGGCTACACCTTC. It yields the protein CASRPGGGFGYTF.

The chain is built from TRBV28 and TRBJ2-1; D assignment may be TRBD1 or TRBD2 (7 bases each). Germline assignment: CDR1 MDHEN and CDR2 SYDVKM. V shed 2 bases and J shed 4 bases, with 21 bases lying between them. The CDR3 covers 18 residues. The CDR3 coding sequence is TGTGCCAGCAGTTTACGCGTGAGTGGCAGGGGGGGATACAATGAGCAGTTCTTC. It is translated as CASSLRVSGRGGYNEQFF.

V is TRBV7-2 and J is TRBJ2-2; no reliable D call. Germline loops: CDR1 SGHTA, CDR2 FQGNSA. The V end lost 1 base, the J end lost 4 bases, and 7 bases lay between the germline ends. The CDR3 has 14 residues. DNA of the CDR3: TGTGCCAGCAGCTTAGGGACCCCCACCGGGGAGCTGTTTTTT. Protein product: CASSLGTPTGELFF.

The chain employs TRBV7-9 and TRBJ1-1; D unclear. The ends were cut back, 0 bases at V and 4 bases at J, with 12 bases in the middle. The CDR3 is 15 residues long. The germline V gene encodes CDR1 SEHNR and CDR2 FQNEAQ (reference sequence). The CDR3 spells CASSLAGERGTEAFF. The CDR3, as DNA: TGTGCCAGCAGCTTAGCGGGTGAGAGAGGCACTGAAGCTTTCTTT.

The genes are TRBV9 and TRBJ2-7; TRBD1 agrees at 10 bases. Germline V CDR1 and CDR2: SGDLS, YYNGEE. Trimming cost V 3 bases and J 2 bases; bases outside gene matches: 8. The length of the CDR3 is 16 residues. CDR3 amino acids: CASSDGEGTGAYEQYF. CDR3 DNA: TGTGCCAGCAGCGACGGGGAGGGGACAGGGGCCTACGAGCAGTACTTC.

The chain links TRBV18 to TRBJ2-7, with D perhaps TRBD2 (6 bases). In germline, CDR1 is KGHSH, CDR2 LQKENI. This CDR3 spans 14 amino acids. V shed 2 bases and J shed 4 bases, with 12 bases lying between them. The CDR3 region is CASSPGTSAYEQYF. CDR3 DNA sequence: TGTGCCAGCTCACCAGGGACTTCTGCGTACGAGCAGTACTTC.

The rearrangement joins TRBV28 to TRBJ2-4; 11 bases are a match to TRBD2. Germline values: CDR1 MDHEN, CDR2 SYDVKM. Trimming cost V 3 bases and J 8 bases; bases outside gene matches: 0. CDR3 size: 13 residues. The CDR3, as DNA: TGTGCCAGCAGTTTGGGACTAGCGGACATTCAGTACTTC. The encoded protein is CASSLGLADIQYF.

The chain couples TRBV14 to TRBJ2-5; D is possibly TRBD1 (5 bases). The CDR3 contains 15 residues. Germline-derived CDR1 and CDR2 are SGHDN and FVKESK. V was shortened by 3 bases and J by 3 bases, with 14 bases between the two germline ends. CDR3 in DNA: TGTGCCAGCAGCCAGAGGCCTGGGGCGGAAGAGACCCAGTACTTC. As protein: CASSQRPGAEETQYF. The variable domain in full, completed from reference TRBV14 and TRBJ2-5, reads EAGVTQFPSHSVIEKGQTVTLRCDPISGHDNLYWYRRVMGKEIKFLLHFVKESKQDESGMPNNRFLAERTGGTYSTLKVQPAELEDSGVYFCASSQRPGAEETQYFGPGTRLLVL.

The chain joins TRBV13 to TRBJ2-5; the match to TRBD2 covers 8 bases. CDR3 size: 12 residues. V lost 6 bases and J lost 4; bases outside the gene matches: 1. Germline V gene sequence: CDR1 PRHDT, CDR2 FYEKMQ (reference sequence). The CDR3 DNA follows: TGTGCCAGCAGTCGGGGGGGAGAGACCCAGTACTTC. Translation gives CASSRGGETQYF.

The DNA of the CDR3 is TGTGCCAGCAGCTTGGGAACAGACAATGAGCAGTTCTTC. Translating gives CASSLGTDNEQFF. V and J are TRBV5-5 and TRBJ2-1, with no clear D. This CDR3 contains 13 residues. Germline CDR1 and CDR2: SGHKS and YYEKEE (reference sequence). The V end was cut by 0 bases, the J end by 5 bases, with 6 bases between. Combining the CDR3 with reference TRBV5-5 and TRBJ2-1 gives the whole variable domain DAGVTQSPTHLIKTRGQQVTLRCSPISGHKSVSWYQQVLGQGPQFIFQYYEKEERGRGNFPDRFSARQFPNYSSELNVNALLLGDSALYLCASSLGTDNEQFFGPGTRLTVL.

A word on this clone: This same CDR3 is encoded by further DNA sequences in the sample. The rearrangement joins TRBV4-3 to TRBJ1-2; no firm D call. This CDR3 is built from 13 residues. Germline loops: CDR1 LGHNA, CDR2 YSLEER. Deletions cut 4 bases from V and 8 bases from J, with 14 bases between. The CDR3 is CASSRNVGGGYTF. Written as DNA, the CDR3 is TGCGCCAGCAGCCGGAATGTGGGAGGAGGCTACACCTTC.